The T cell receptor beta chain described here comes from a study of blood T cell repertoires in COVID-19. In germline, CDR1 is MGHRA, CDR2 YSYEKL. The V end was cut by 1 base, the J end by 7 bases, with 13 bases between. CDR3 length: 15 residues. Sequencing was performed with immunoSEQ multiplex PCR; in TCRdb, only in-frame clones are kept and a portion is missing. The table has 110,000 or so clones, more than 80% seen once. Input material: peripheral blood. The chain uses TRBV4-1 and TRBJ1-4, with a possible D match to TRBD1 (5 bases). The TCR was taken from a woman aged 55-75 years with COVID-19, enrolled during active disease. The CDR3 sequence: CASSQGGLRGEKLFF. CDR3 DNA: TGCGCCAGCAGCCAAGGGGGACTTCGGGGTGAAAAACTGTTTTTT.